This is a list of T cell receptor beta chains from one sample in a study of cytomegalovirus exposure and HLA in healthy donors. Here immunoSEQ multiplex PCR was the method, and the copy in TCRdb shows in-frame clones only, minus some. Of 100,000 to 150,000 clones in the sample, 65% to 75% are singletons; the top ten hold 4.2%. Sequencing was performed on PBMCs. The receptor source for this set is a woman between 50 and 59 years old in good health and CMV-seropositive. CDR3s include the opening cysteine and the closing phenylalanine or tryptophan. The order of the fields is CDR3 DNA, CDR3 protein, J gene, V gene, D gene, clone size. D genes are given only for firm matches. Clone size is shown for a subset of rows, as once, few, many or a class of expanded clone.

TGTGCCAGCAGCACTCACGGGACTAGCGGGGGGGCGGAAGATACGCAGTATTTT CASSTHGTSGGAEDTQYF TRBJ2-3 TRBV7-2 TRBD2 once
TGTGCCATCAGTGAGTCCGGGACAGGGGATTCACCCCTCCACTTT CAISESGTGDSPLHF TRBJ1-6 TRBV10-3 TRBD1 .
TGTGCCAGCAGCTTACTTGTTCCCTCTAGCACAGATACGCAGTATTTT CASSLLVPSSTDTQYF TRBJ2-3 TRBV7-9 . .
TGTGCCAGCAGCCTCGTTGGTGGGACACGAGGGAACACTGAAGCTTTCTTT CASSLVGGTRGNTEAFF TRBJ1-1 TRBV7-3 . .
TGTGCCTGGACAATACAGGGTTATGAGCAGTTCTTC CAWTIQGYEQFF TRBJ2-1 TRBV30 . .
TGTGCCAGCAGCTCTCGCACAGGGGAAACGGGGGCGAACACTGAAGCTTTCTTT CASSSRTGETGANTEAFF TRBJ1-1 TRBV7-9 TRBD1 .
TGTGCCAGCAGTTACTCGAGAGGGAGCGAGCAGTACTTC CASSYSRGSEQYF TRBJ2-7 TRBV6-6 . .
TGTGCCAGCAGTCCATCTAGTTGGTCACCCCTCCACTTT CASSPSSWSPLHF TRBJ1-6 TRBV27 . few
TGTGCCAGCAGTTTAGTTCCCCGGACTAGCGGATCCTACGAGCAGTACTTC CASSLVPRTSGSYEQYF TRBJ2-7 TRBV27 TRBD2 .
TGTGCCAGCAGACAGAACCAGTACGAGCAGTTCTTC CASRQNQYEQFF TRBJ2-1 TRBV7-2 . few
TGTGCCAGCAGCTTACTAGACACCGGGGAGCTGTTTTTT CASSLLDTGELFF TRBJ2-2 TRBV7-2 . .
TGTGCCAGCAGTGAACAGGGGGCAGATACGCAGTATTTT CASSEQGADTQYF TRBJ2-3 TRBV2 TRBD1 .
TGCGCCAGCAGCCAAGTATCTAATTCACCCCTCCACTTT CASSQVSNSPLHF TRBJ1-6 TRBV4-3 . .
TGTGCCAGCAGCTCCCATCGATGGGCGGGGGGCAGGGGGACCCAGTACTTC CASSSHRWAGGRGTQYF TRBJ2-5 TRBV11-2 TRBD2 .
TGTGCCAGCAGCTTGTGGGACAGGGGGCATGAAAAACTGTTTTTT CASSLWDRGHEKLFF TRBJ1-4 TRBV5-8 TRBD1 .
TGTGCCAGTAGTATAGGGCGGGGCACGCGGTTCTTC CASSIGRGTRFF TRBJ2-1 TRBV19 . once
TGCGCCAGCAGTCACGACAGGGTATCCCCCAATACTGAAGCTTTCTTT CASSHDRVSPNTEAFF TRBJ1-1 TRBV23-1 TRBD1 .
TGTGCCAGCAGCCTCCAAACAGGGGGCGGGTACGAGCAGTACTTC CASSLQTGGGYEQYF TRBJ2-7 TRBV5-8 TRBD1 .
TGTGCCACCAGCAGAGATCATGCGGGGGGGACAGCCCAAGAGACCCAGTACTTC CATSRDHAGGTAQETQYF TRBJ2-5 TRBV15 TRBD2 few
TGCAGCGCGTGGGACAGAGATTACGAGCAGTACTTC CSAWDRDYEQYF TRBJ2-7 TRBV29-1 TRBD1 .
TGTGCCAGCAGCTTATTTCCGGGGGTGGTCTCCTACGAGCAGTACTTC CASSLFPGVVSYEQYF TRBJ2-7 TRBV5-6 . few
TGTGCCAGCAGCTTAGCCCGGACTTACACAGATACGCAGTATTTT CASSLARTYTDTQYF TRBJ2-3 TRBV7-2 . .
TGTGCCAGCAGCTTAGGCGGTTTTGGGAACACTGAAGCTTTCTTT CASSLGGFGNTEAFF TRBJ1-1 TRBV7-2 . once
TGTGCCAGCAGTCTCAATCAGCCCCAGCATTTT CASSLNQPQHF TRBJ1-5 TRBV28 . .
TGCAGCGTCGGACAGGGCACAGATACGCAGTATTTT CSVGQGTDTQYF TRBJ2-3 TRBV29-1 TRBD1 .
TGTGCCAGCAGTTACTCGATGACAGGGGGGGGAAACACCATATATTTT CASSYSMTGGGNTIYF TRBJ1-3 TRBV6-6 TRBD1 .
TGTGCCAGCAGCTTGTTGAGTGCGGGGTACACTGAAGCTTTCTTT CASSLLSAGYTEAFF TRBJ1-1 TRBV7-9 . .
TGTGCCAGCAGCCCGCCACGGGGGACAGATAGAAACACCATATATTTT CASSPPRGTDRNTIYF TRBJ1-3 TRBV11-2 TRBD1 .
TGTGCCAGCACCCTACAGGGAAGCTATGGCTACACCTTC CASTLQGSYGYTF TRBJ1-2 TRBV2 . .
TGTGCCAGCAGTATAACAGGATCCGATCAGCCCCAGCATTTT CASSITGSDQPQHF TRBJ1-5 TRBV6-1 . .
TGTGCCAGCAGCCCACCTCCGTCTAACGGGGACTCTCGCTACGAGCAGTACTTC CASSPPPSNGDSRYEQYF TRBJ2-7 TRBV7-9 . .
TGTGCCAGCAGCTTAACCGGACAGGGGGTTGCTGGGGCCAACGTCCTGACTTTC CASSLTGQGVAGANVLTF TRBJ2-6 TRBV7-2 TRBD1 .
TGCGCCAGCAGCCAACAGGGACAGTGGACAGATACGCAGTATTTT CASSQQGQWTDTQYF TRBJ2-3 TRBV4-3 TRBD1 .
TGCGCCAGCAGCTTAGCCCAAGACAGGCCTCGCGAGCAGTTCTTC CASSLAQDRPREQFF TRBJ2-1 TRBV5-1 . few
TGCGCCAGCAGCCAATTTTTGATCACGGTTTGGGGCTACACCTTC CASSQFLITVWGYTF TRBJ1-2 TRBV4-1 . .
TGCGCCAGCAGCCAAGACTCGGGAAAGAAGGCAGATACGCAGTATTTT CASSQDSGKKADTQYF TRBJ2-3 TRBV4-3 . .
TGTGCCAGCAGCCGGACAGGGGGCGCCTATCAGCCCCAGCATTTT CASSRTGGAYQPQHF TRBJ1-5 TRBV28 TRBD1 .
TGTGCCAGCAGCTCCGGACAGGGCTACAATGAGCAGTTCTTC CASSSGQGYNEQFF TRBJ2-1 TRBV11-3 TRBD1 .
TGTGCCAGCTCGGACAGGGGGTTTCAGCAGTACTTC CASSDRGFQQYF TRBJ2-7 TRBV2 TRBD1 .
TGCGCCAGCAGCCTACAAACTGGTAGCGGGGGGGCTTATACGCAGTATTTT CASSLQTGSGGAYTQYF TRBJ2-3 TRBV4-3 TRBD2 .
TGTGCCAGCAGCCACCTACTAGCGGGGGGGCGGAATGAGCAGTTCTTC CASSHLLAGGRNEQFF TRBJ2-1 TRBV14 TRBD2 few
TGTGCCAGCAGCCCAGACATGAACACTGAAGCTTTCTTT CASSPDMNTEAFF TRBJ1-1 TRBV2 . .
TGTGCCAGCAGCCTCGGACAGGGAGCCTACAATGAGCAGTTCTTC CASSLGQGAYNEQFF TRBJ2-1 TRBV7-3 TRBD1 .
TGTGCCAGCAGCCGGGATGCTTCGCAGTACGGCTACACCTTC CASSRDASQYGYTF TRBJ1-2 TRBV7-8 . once
TGTGCCAGCAGTAACCGAGAGGGGGCCAATTCCTACAATGAGCAGTTCTTC CASSNREGANSYNEQFF TRBJ2-1 TRBV9 TRBD1 .
TGTGCCAGCAGCTTGGACAGGGGAGCGGTCTTC CASSLDRGAVF TRBJ2-7 TRBV7-9 TRBD1 .
TGTGCCAGCAGGCGGCGGCCATTCGTGGATGAAAAACTGTTTTTT CASRRRPFVDEKLFF TRBJ1-4 TRBV7-8 . once
TGTGCCAGCAATGGACTAGCATCCGGGGAGCTGTTTTTT CASNGLASGELFF TRBJ2-2 TRBV2 TRBD2 .
TGTGCCTGGAGAAGGGACAGCCCCAATTCACCCCTCCACTTT CAWRRDSPNSPLHF TRBJ1-6 TRBV30 TRBD1 .
TGTGCCAGCAGCCAAGGGGATAGCGGGTACGAGCAGTACTTC CASSQGDSGYEQYF TRBJ2-7 TRBV7-9 TRBD2 .
TGTGCCAGCAGTCTTGAGCGCCTTAAGTCACCCCTCCACTTT CASSLERLKSPLHF TRBJ1-6 TRBV27 . once
TGTGCCATCAGTCTAGGACGGGAGTACGAGCAGTACTTC CAISLGREYEQYF TRBJ2-7 TRBV10-3 . .
TGTGCCAGCAGCTTGGTAGAAGCAGATACGCAGTATTTT CASSLVEADTQYF TRBJ2-3 TRBV7-7 . .
TGTGCCAGCAGCTTCTGGACAGGGAGGCCCACAGATACGCAGTATTTT CASSFWTGRPTDTQYF TRBJ2-3 TRBV5-6 TRBD1 .
TGTGCCAGTAGTATACAGGGAAGCTATCAGCCCCAGCATTTT CASSIQGSYQPQHF TRBJ1-5 TRBV19 . .
TGCGCCAGCAGCTTGGCCCGACAGGGGGCTGGCGAGCAGTACTTC CASSLARQGAGEQYF TRBJ2-7 TRBV5-1 TRBD1 .
TGTGCCAGCAGCGTGGGGACAGAATTACCTGGAAACACCATATATTTT CASSVGTELPGNTIYF TRBJ1-3 TRBV9 TRBD1 .
TGTGCCAGCAGCGTTGGGACAGGGCCTCAGCCCCAGCATTTT CASSVGTGPQPQHF TRBJ1-5 TRBV9 TRBD1 once